Below are 10 T cell receptor beta chains sequenced from a single sample in a study of T-cell memory formation after mild COVID-19 (dated by TCRdb to 2020 to 2022). The method was 5' RACE. The sequencer listed for this sample is Illumina NovaSeq 6000. TCRdb trimmed public reads at Q25 via fastp, called clones via MiXCR and kept in-frame beta chains. Rows merge per CDR3 protein into single entries with the most common DNA and genes. The sample profile shows some 250,000 distinct CDR3 sequences; more than 8% of them were found once. The top ten constitute roughly a fifth of the sample. Material for sequencing was PBMCs or a T cell subset sorted from them (not recorded which). The source of these receptors is a young man who had mild COVID-19 (a few samples of this study predate the infection). The sample titles of this study are shuffled in the database, so cell type and time point are left out; the donor was told from shared clones.

This rearrangement joins TRBV7-2 to TRBJ1-1; D remains ambiguous. Trimming pared 1 base from V and 4 bases from J, leaving 10 bases between. Germline lookup yields CDR1 SGHTA and CDR2 FQGNSA. This CDR3 spans 14 amino acids. In DNA, the CDR3 is TGTGCCAGCAGCTTAGTCCCAGTTTCCACTGAAGCTTTCTTT. Its protein product is CASSLVPVSTEAFF.

This clonotype was seen repeatedly, ten times or more. The chain has TRBV28 and TRBJ2-7, with D perhaps matching TRBD1 (6 bases). Germline CDR1 reads MDHEN; CDR2 reads SYDVKM. This CDR3 has 13 residues. The V end lost 8 bases, the J end lost 2 bases, and 13 bases lay between the germline ends. CDR3 coding DNA: TGTGCCAGCGGGTCACAGGGCCCCTACGAGCAGTACGTC. Amino acid sequence: CASGSQGPYEQYV.

This clonotype was seen a handful of times. The rearrangement uses TRBV5-1 and TRBJ2-5; D gene ambiguous. Per the germline V gene, CDR1 is SGHRS and CDR2 is YFSETQ. V lost 7 bases and J 1 base, leaving 11 bases between the germline ends. CDR3 length: 13 amino acids. In nucleotides, the CDR3 is TGCGCCAGCGGGAATTCTCCCCAAGAGACCCAGTACTTC. Translated: CASGNSPQETQYF.

This clonotype was seen a handful of times. V is TRBV18 and J is TRBJ1-5; D unresolved. Germline V CDR1 and CDR2: KGHSH, LQKENI. V lost 3 bases to trimming and J lost 7 bases, with 16 bases between them. This CDR3 is built from 15 residues. The CDR3 region has the DNA TGTGCCAGCTCACCTCGAGGGTCCATGAGCCAGCCCCAGCATTTT. The encoded protein is CASSPRGSMSQPQHF.

This clonotype has more than one count but fewer than ten. The genes are TRBV6-2 or TRBV6-3 and TRBJ2-3, with TRBD2 identical over 12 bases. Germline loops: CDR1 MNHEY, CDR2 SVGEGT. This CDR3 comprises 18 residues. The junction had 10 bases not matched to a gene; V was cut back by 0 bases and J by 6 bases. The CDR3 reads CASSYSRTSGALGDTQYF. The CDR3 bases are TGTGCCAGCAGTTACTCGAGGACTAGCGGGGCCCTCGGGGATACGCAGTATTTT.

This clonotype was counted a few times. The V gene is TRBV7-2, the J gene TRBJ2-2; D gene unclear. Trimming left V 4 bases short and J 8 bases short, with 11 bases between. CDR1 SGHTA and CDR2 FQGNSA come from the germline V gene. The CDR3 is 13 residues long. The chain's CDR3 is CASSSDPGGELFF. DNA for the CDR3: TGTGCCAGCAGCTCCGACCCTGGGGGGGAGCTGTTTTTT. Full variable domain (remainder filled in from reference TRBV7-2 and TRBJ2-2): GAGVSQSPSNKVTEKGKDVELRCDPISGHTALYWYRQSLGQGLEFLIYFQGNSAPDKSGLPSDRFSAERTGGSVSTLTIQRTQQEDSAVYLCASSSDPGGELFFGEGSRLTVL.

The V gene is TRBV19, the J gene TRBJ2-6; possibly TRBD1 or TRBD2 for D (6 bases each). This CDR3 is 17 amino acids long. Germline V gene data show CDR1 as LNHDA and CDR2 as SQIVND (reference sequence). The V end lost 5 bases, the J end lost 0 bases, and 14 bases lay between the germline ends. The CDR3 bases are TGTGCCAGTAGTCCCTCGGGGGCGAACTCTGGGGCCAACGTCCTGACTTTC. Protein: CASSPSGANSGANVLTF.

The genes are TRBV14 and TRBJ1-4; the D is unclear. The CDR3 spans 12 residues. Germline loops: CDR1 SGHDN, CDR2 FVKESK. V was cut by 8 bases and J by 10 bases, with 14 bases left in between. The CDR3: CASSRPRGKLFF. The CDR3 DNA reads as TGTGCCAGCTCCCGACCGCGTGGAAAACTGTTTTTT. Looking up the rest from reference TRBV14 and TRBJ1-4 gives the full variable domain: EAGVTQFPSHSVIEKGQTVTLRCDPISGHDNLYWYRRVMGKEIKFLLHFVKESKQDESGMPNNRFLAERTGGTYSTLKVQPAELEDSGVYFCASSRPRGKLFFGSGTQLSVL.

The chain combines TRBV7-2 with TRBJ1-2; D remains unclear. There are 14 residues in the CDR3. The ends were cut back, 5 bases at V and 8 bases at J, with 18 bases in the middle. From germline, CDR1 is SGHTA and CDR2 FQGNSA. CDR3 in DNA: TGTGCCAGCAGCCAAAGTATGCGGGGATGGGGCTACACCTTC. Residues: CASSQSMRGWGYTF.

The chain couples TRBV12-3 or TRBV12-4 to TRBJ2-1; 9 bases align to TRBD1. V lost 7 bases, J lost 7 bases, and 8 bases stayed unmatched. CDR3 length equals 14 residues. The CDR3 is CASTRTGDGNEQFF. The CDR3 bases are TGTGCCAGCACCAGGACAGGGGATGGGAATGAGCAGTTCTTC.